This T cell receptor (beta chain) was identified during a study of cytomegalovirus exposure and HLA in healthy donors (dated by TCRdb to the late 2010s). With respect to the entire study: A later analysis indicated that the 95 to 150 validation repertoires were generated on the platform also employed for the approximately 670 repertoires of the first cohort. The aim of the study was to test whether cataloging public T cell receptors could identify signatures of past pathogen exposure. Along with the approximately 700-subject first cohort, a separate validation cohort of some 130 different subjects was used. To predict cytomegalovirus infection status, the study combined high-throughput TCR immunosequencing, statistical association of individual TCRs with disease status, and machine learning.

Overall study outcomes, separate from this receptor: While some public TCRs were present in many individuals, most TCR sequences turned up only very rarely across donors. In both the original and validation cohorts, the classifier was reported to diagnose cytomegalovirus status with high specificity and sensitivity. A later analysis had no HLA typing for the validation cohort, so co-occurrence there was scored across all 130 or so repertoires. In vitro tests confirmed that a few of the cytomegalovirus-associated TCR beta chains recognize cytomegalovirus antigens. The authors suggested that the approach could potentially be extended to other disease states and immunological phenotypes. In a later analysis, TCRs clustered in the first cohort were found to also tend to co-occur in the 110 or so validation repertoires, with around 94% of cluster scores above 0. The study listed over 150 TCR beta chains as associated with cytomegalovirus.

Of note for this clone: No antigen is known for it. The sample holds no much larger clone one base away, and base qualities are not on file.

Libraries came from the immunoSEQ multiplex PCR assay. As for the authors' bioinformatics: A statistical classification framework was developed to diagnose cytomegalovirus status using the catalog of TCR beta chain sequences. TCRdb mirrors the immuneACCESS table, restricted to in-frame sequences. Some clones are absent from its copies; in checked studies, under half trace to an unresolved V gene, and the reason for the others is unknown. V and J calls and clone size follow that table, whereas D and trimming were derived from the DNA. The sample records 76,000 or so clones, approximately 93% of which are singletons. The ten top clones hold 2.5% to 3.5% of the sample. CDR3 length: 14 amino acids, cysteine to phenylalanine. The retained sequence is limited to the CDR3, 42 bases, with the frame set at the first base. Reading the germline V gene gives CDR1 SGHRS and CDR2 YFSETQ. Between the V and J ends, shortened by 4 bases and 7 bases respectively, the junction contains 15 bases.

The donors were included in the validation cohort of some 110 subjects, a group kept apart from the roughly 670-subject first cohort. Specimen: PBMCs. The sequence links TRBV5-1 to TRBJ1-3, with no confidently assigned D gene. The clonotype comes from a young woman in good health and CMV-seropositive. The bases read TGCGCCAGCAGCCCTGGCAGAACCCAGAACACCATATATTTT. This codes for CASSPGRTQNTIYF.